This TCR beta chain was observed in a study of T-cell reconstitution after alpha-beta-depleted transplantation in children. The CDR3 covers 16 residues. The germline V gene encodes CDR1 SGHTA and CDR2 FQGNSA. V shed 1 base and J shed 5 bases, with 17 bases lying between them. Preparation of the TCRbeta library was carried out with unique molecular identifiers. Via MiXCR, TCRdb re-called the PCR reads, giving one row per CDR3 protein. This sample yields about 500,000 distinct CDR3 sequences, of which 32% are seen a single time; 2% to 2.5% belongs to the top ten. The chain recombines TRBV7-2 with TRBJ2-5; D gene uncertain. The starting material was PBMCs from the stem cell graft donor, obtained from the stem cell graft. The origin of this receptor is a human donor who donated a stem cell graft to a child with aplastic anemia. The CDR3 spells CASSLGSVAQRETQYF. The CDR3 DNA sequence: TGTGCCAGCAGCTTAGGGTCGGTCGCGCAGAGGGAGACCCAGTACTTC.